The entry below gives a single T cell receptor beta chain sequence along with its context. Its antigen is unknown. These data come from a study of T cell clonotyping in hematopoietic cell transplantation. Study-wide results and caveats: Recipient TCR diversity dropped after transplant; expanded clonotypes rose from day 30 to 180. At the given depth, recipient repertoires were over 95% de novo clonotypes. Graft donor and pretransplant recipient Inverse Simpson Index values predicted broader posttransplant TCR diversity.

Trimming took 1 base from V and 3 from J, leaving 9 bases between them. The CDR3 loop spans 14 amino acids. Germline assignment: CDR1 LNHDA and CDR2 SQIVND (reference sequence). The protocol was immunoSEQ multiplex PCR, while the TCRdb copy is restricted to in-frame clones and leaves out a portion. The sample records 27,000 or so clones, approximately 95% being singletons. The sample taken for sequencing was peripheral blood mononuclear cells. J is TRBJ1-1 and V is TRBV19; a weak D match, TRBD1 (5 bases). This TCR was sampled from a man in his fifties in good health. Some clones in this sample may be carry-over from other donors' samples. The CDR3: CASSIVGAYTEAFF. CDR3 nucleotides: TGTGCCAGTAGTATAGTAGGGGCCTACACTGAAGCTTTCTTT.